The T cell receptor (beta chain) under discussion was sequenced for a study of cytomegalovirus exposure and HLA in healthy donors. This clone was recorded a few times. The target antigen is unknown. The PCR ran on 60 Vbeta and 13 Jbeta primers. In the original analysis: Counted up in a later analysis, unique TCR beta chains came to some 82 million, with 9.5 million to 13 million shared. Sequenced by immunoSEQ multiplex PCR; TCRdb stores in-frame clones only, minus some. Clone size and V and J calls were adopted from that table, with D and trimming inferred from the DNA. Among 110,000 or so clones listed, around 15% were seen once. The donors (healthy individuals) were bone marrow donors. Study-wide findings and caveats: The Asian-associated ancestry cluster reportedly had fewer N-insertions than the roughly 670-donor mean in a later analysis.

The sequenced sample consisted of PBMCs. The TCR comes from a female donor in good health and CMV-seronegative.

CDR3 nucleotides: TGCAGCGGATACAGGGGGTTAGGCACTGAAGCTTTCTTT. This encodes CSGYRGLGTEAFF. This chain connects TRBV29-1 to TRBJ1-1; 8 bases are a match to TRBD1. The CDR3 length is 13 residues. J lost 4 bases, V lost 7 bases, and 8 bases had no gene match. CDR1 is SQVTM and CDR2 is ANQGSEA in the germline V gene.